Each of the 4 T cell receptor beta chains below was sequenced from the same sample in a study of blood T cells in healthy people across ages. Through a sample-barcoded 5' primer and a J-beta primer mix, a second PCR was run for roughly 6 to 12 cycles. TCRdb ran MiXCR on the 5' RACE reads and lists one entry per CDR3 protein. The sample yields some 1.4 million distinct CDR3 sequences, roughly 40% seen once. Material: blood. All receptors derive from a woman between 18 and 30 years old in good health.

The chain is built from TRBV6-5 and TRBJ2-5; maybe TRBD2 (5 bases). The CDR3 is made up of 16 amino acids. Germline V gene sequence: CDR1 MNHEY, CDR2 SVGAGI. V lost 1 base to trimming and J lost 11 bases, with 23 bases between them. CDR3 sequence (DNA): TGTGCCAGCAGTTACTTGTCATGGGAACAAGCCGGGGAGCAGTACTTC. Translation gives CASSYLSWEQAGEQYF.

The rearrangement links TRBV6-1 to TRBJ2-1, with 8 nucleotides matching TRBD2. CDR3 length: 16 amino acids. Germline CDR1 and CDR2: MNHNS and SASEGT. V gave up 7 bases and J gave up 2 bases; unmatched junction bases: 10. This chain's CDR3 is CASNRGGWSPYNEQFF. The DNA of the CDR3 is TGTGCCAGCAACCGGGGGGGATGGAGTCCCTACAATGAGCAGTTCTTC.

This chain joins TRBV5-1 and TRBJ2-3; TRBD2 aligns across 10 bases. From germline, CDR1 is SGHRS and CDR2 YFSETQ. The CDR3 sequence is 15 residues long. The trim removed 5 bases at V and 2 bases at J, leaving 5 bases unmatched. The CDR3 nucleotides read TGCGCCAGCAGGCTAGCGGGGGCTGACACAGATACGCAGTATTTT. It encodes CASRLAGADTDTQYF.

The chain is built from TRBV10-3 and TRBJ1-2; D is undetermined. The CDR3 totals 13 residues. Trimming stripped 0 bases from V and 6 bases from J, with 8 bases between. Per the germline V gene, CDR1 is ENHRY and CDR2 is SYGVKD. The CDR3 DNA sequence: TGTGCCATCAGTGAGTCTGAAAATCATGGCTACACCTTC. It yields the protein CAISESENHGYTF.